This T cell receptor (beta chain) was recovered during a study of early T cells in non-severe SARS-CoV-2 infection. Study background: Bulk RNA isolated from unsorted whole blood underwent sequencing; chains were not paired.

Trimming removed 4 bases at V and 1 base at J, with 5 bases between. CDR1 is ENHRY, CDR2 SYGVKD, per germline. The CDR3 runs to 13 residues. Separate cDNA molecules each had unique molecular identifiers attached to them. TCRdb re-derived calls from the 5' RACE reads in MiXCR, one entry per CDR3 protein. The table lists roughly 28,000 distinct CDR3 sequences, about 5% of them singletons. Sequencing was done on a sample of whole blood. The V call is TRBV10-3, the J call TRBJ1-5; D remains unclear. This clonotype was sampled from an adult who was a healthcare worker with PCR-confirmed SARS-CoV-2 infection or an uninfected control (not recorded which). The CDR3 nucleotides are TGTGCCATCAGTGGGGAAAGCAATCAGCCCCAGCATTTT. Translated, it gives CAISGESNQPQHF.